A single sample is the source of the 20 T cell receptor beta chains below, sequenced in a study of OX40 agonist ivuxolimab in advanced cancers. Clones were read by immunoSEQ multiplex PCR, and TCRdb kept only the in-frame ones, dropping some. The sample lists approximately 33,000 clones; around 90% were seen once. The specimen was CD4+ or CD8+ T cells sorted from blood, collected in a trial of the OX40 agonist ivuxolimab. All receptors come from an adult with an advanced solid tumor such as melanoma, head and neck, liver or kidney cancer.

In its sample, this clone was seen once. The chain combines TRBV5-6 with TRBJ1-1, with D possibly matching TRBD1 (6 bases). Germline-derived CDR1 and CDR2 are SGHDT and YYEEEE. Trimming stripped 5 bases from V and 5 bases from J, with 19 bases between. The CDR3 is 15 residues long. DNA of the CDR3: TGTGCCAGCAGTAAGGGAGACAGGACGGTGACTGAAGCTTTCTTT. Translated, it gives CASSKGDRTVTEAFF.

The chain carries TRBV6-1 and TRBJ1-2, with a weak D call TRBD1 (6 bases). The CDR3 consists of 17 residues. Trimming removed 2 bases from V and 0 bases from J, with 16 bases in between. Germline assignment: CDR1 MNHNS and CDR2 SASEGT. The CDR3 region has the DNA TGTGCCAGCAGTGAACTCGGAGGGGGACTATCTAACTATGGCTACACCTTC. Protein: CASSELGGGLSNYGYTF.

The rearrangement joins TRBV6-1 to TRBJ2-1; TRBD2 matches at 10 bases. The J segment lost 9 bases and the V segment lost 2 bases, leaving 7 bases of the junction unmatched. The germline V gene has CDR1 MNHNS and CDR2 SASEGT. The CDR3 contains 15 residues. The CDR3 DNA reads as TGTGCCAGCAGTGAACTGCTAGCGGGAGTGTCTGAGCAGTTCTTC. Its protein product is CASSELLAGVSEQFF.

The rearrangement joins TRBV18 to TRBJ2-7; the D is unclear. Per the germline V gene, CDR1 is KGHSH and CDR2 is LQKENI. V shed 1 base and J shed 2 bases, with 12 bases lying between them. The CDR3 is 15 amino acids. This CDR3 reads CASSPRAGGAYEQYF. CDR3 bases: TGTGCCAGCTCACCACGGGCCGGCGGTGCCTACGAGCAGTACTTC.

This chain links TRBV5-1 with TRBJ2-1; TRBD2 matches 11 bases. V lost 4 bases, J lost 6 bases, and 6 bases stayed unmatched. CDR1 is SGHRS, CDR2 YFSETQ, per germline. CDR3 length: 15 residues. The CDR3 loop is CASSPNSGRGNEQFF. CDR3 in DNA: TGCGCCAGCAGCCCTAATAGCGGGAGGGGCAATGAGCAGTTCTTC. The full variable domain, rest sourced from reference TRBV5-1 and TRBJ2-1, is KAGVTQTPRYLIKTRGQQVTLSCSPISGHRSVSWYQQTPGQGLQFLFEYFSETQRNKGNFPGRFSGRQFSNSRSEMNVSTLELGDSALYLCASSPNSGRGNEQFFGPGTRLTVL.

This clone came up once. The rearrangement uses TRBV30 and TRBJ2-7; D is unclear. Trimming shortened V by 4 bases and J by 6 bases, and 10 bases separated the two germline ends. CDR3 length: 11 amino acids. Germline values: CDR1 GTSNPN, CDR2 SVGIG (reference sequence). The CDR3 spells CAWNRGGEQYF. CDR3 DNA sequence: TGTGCCTGGAACAGAGGTGGCGAGCAGTACTTC.

The gene calls are TRBV7-9 and TRBJ2-2; 12 bases are shared with TRBD2. In germline, CDR1 is SEHNR, CDR2 FQNEAQ (reference sequence). The CDR3 consists of 18 residues. J lost 3 bases, V lost 1 base, and 6 bases had no gene match. The CDR3 reads CASSLGLAGASDTGELFF. The DNA of the CDR3 is TGTGCCAGCAGCTTAGGACTAGCGGGAGCGTCCGACACCGGGGAGCTGTTTTTT.

The chain combines TRBV10-3 with TRBJ2-3; D remains ambiguous. CDR3 length: 12 amino acids. The germline CDR1 and CDR2 sequences are ENHRY and SYGVKD. Trimming pared 2 bases from V and 3 bases from J, leaving 3 bases between. CDR3 residues: CAISESTDTQYF. CDR3 coding DNA: TGTGCCATCAGTGAGAGTACAGATACGCAGTATTTT.

The rearrangement uses TRBV28 and TRBJ2-5, with 7 bases identical to TRBD1. V trimming: 2 bases; J trimming: 4 bases; junction bases outside the gene matches: 7. Germline V lookup: CDR1 MDHEN, CDR2 SYDVKM. The CDR3 is 15 amino acids. The CDR3 reads CASSLTRGIGETQYF. CDR3 DNA sequence: TGTGCCAGCAGTTTAACCAGGGGGATAGGAGAGACCCAGTACTTC.

The J gene is TRBJ1-3, the V gene TRBV9; 7 positions agree with TRBD1. CDR1 SGDLS and CDR2 YYNGEE come from the germline V gene. The junction had 9 bases not matched to a gene; V was cut back by 4 bases and J by 2 bases. This CDR3 region has 16 residues. CDR3 coding DNA: TGTGCCAGCAGCACCGAGACAGGGACGGCTGGAAACACCATATATTTT. This gives the protein CASSTETGTAGNTIYF.

V gene TRBV9 combines with J gene TRBJ2-1; D is perhaps TRBD1 (6 bases). The CDR3 has 19 residues. Between the trimmed V and J ends, which lost 4 bases and 0 bases, there was a span of 23 bases. Germline V lookup: CDR1 SGDLS, CDR2 YYNGEE. The chain's CDR3 is CASSPGAEVGFGSYNEQFF. Written as DNA, the CDR3 is TGTGCCAGCAGCCCAGGGGCGGAGGTAGGATTCGGCTCCTACAATGAGCAGTTCTTC.

The chain combines TRBV2 with TRBJ1-5, with D perhaps TRBD1 (5 bases). Germline CDR1 and CDR2: SNHLY and FYNNEI. The V end was cut by 5 bases, the J end by 9 bases, with 23 bases between. The CDR3 spans 16 residues. The CDR3 here is CASSSISGGGPRPQHF. The CDR3 DNA reads TGTGCCAGCAGTTCCATATCTGGGGGGGGTCCGCGGCCCCAGCATTTT.

V and J are TRBV6-5 and TRBJ2-1; D is unresolved. The CDR3 contains 15 residues. Per the germline V gene, CDR1 is MNHEY and CDR2 is SVGAGI. Trimming cost V 4 bases and J 5 bases, with 15 bases left between them. Written as DNA, the CDR3 is TGTGCCAGCAGTTTGGATTCGAATGACGACAATGAGCAGTTCTTC. Translated, it gives CASSLDSNDDNEQFF.

To note about this clone: Since the CDR3 does not end with the conserved phenylalanine or tryptophan, this likely comes from a read error. Because the CDR3's place on the DNA is in doubt, the DNA is left out and the CDR3 is given as listed by TCRdb. V is TRBV5-4 and J is TRBJ1-1. Looked up from germline, CDR1 is SGHNT and CDR2 is YYREEE (reference sequence). The CDR3 sequence runs 9 residues, both termini included. This CDR3 reads CATYGNSRG.

The chain carries TRBV18 and TRBJ2-1; a possible D gene is TRBD2 (5 bases). The length of the CDR3 is 13 residues. The germline gives CDR1 KGHSH, CDR2 LQKENI. The V end lost 3 bases, the J end lost 3 bases, and 6 bases lay between the germline ends. CDR3 coding DNA: TGTGCCAGCTCACCTCGGGGCTACAATGAGCAGTTCTTC. This codes for CASSPRGYNEQFF.

The rearrangement links TRBV7-9 to TRBJ2-5, with 9 bases matching TRBD2. Germline CDR1 reads SEHNR; CDR2 reads FQNEAQ (reference sequence). The ends lost 5 bases at V and 7 bases at J; junction bases unmatched: 8. This CDR3 is built from 14 residues. This CDR3 is CASSPGLADVTQYF. The CDR3 DNA follows: TGTGCCAGCAGCCCGGGACTAGCCGACGTGACCCAGTACTTC. The full variable domain, in which reference TRBV7-9 and TRBJ2-5 provide the parts outside the CDR3, is DTGVSQNPRHKITKRGQNVTFRCDPISEHNRLYWYRQTLGQGPEFLTYFQNEAQLEKSRLLSDRFSAERPKGSFSTLEIQRTEQGDSAMYLCASSPGLADVTQYFGPGTRLLVL.

The chain is built from TRBV18 and TRBJ2-5, with 9 bases matching TRBD2. Losses at the gene ends were 5 bases for V and 5 bases for J; bases not matched to a gene: 15. The CDR3 covers 17 residues. Germline V lookup: CDR1 KGHSH, CDR2 LQKENI. The CDR3 region has the DNA TGTGCCAGCTCATCCTTGAATGCGGGAGGGCCAGGGGAGACCCAGTACTTC. Protein: CASSSLNAGGPGETQYF.

This clone is a singleton in its sample. The chain uses TRBV4-3 and TRBJ2-2; D gene unclear. V was trimmed by 0 bases and J by 4 bases, leaving 9 bases between them. CDR1 is LGHNA and CDR2 is YSLEER in the germline V gene. CDR3 length: 15 amino acids. CDR3 residues: CASSQESRGTGELFF. The CDR3 DNA reads TGCGCCAGCAGCCAAGAGTCCCGAGGCACCGGGGAGCTGTTTTTT.

The rearrangement uses TRBV5-1 and TRBJ2-2, with D perhaps assigned TRBD1 or TRBD2 (6 bases each). Germline V gene data show CDR1 as SGHRS and CDR2 as YFSETQ. V was cut by 6 bases and J by 1 base, with 10 bases left in between. The CDR3 extends over 14 amino acids. The CDR3 sequence: CASTGGGNTGELFF. Written as DNA, the CDR3 is TGCGCCAGCACCGGGGGCGGGAACACCGGGGAGCTGTTTTTT.

V is TRBV7-2 and J is TRBJ2-7; 7 bases match TRBD2. The length of the CDR3 is 15 residues. The J segment lost 4 bases and the V segment lost 5 bases, leaving 11 bases of the junction unmatched. CDR1 is SGHTA, CDR2 FQGNSA, per germline. CDR3 in amino acids: CASSPGVGEGYEQYF. The CDR3 DNA is TGTGCCAGCAGCCCTGGGGTAGGGGAGGGGTACGAGCAGTACTTC.